This T cell receptor (beta chain) was recorded in a study of cytomegalovirus exposure and HLA in healthy donors. General observations from the study: In vitro testing confirmed a few CMV-associated chains as specific for CMV antigens. The classifier reportedly diagnosed cytomegalovirus status with high sensitivity and specificity. The investigators catalogued 164 TCR beta chains as cytomegalovirus-associated.

The CDR3 consists of 16 residues. Per the germline V gene, CDR1 is KGHSH and CDR2 is LQKENI. The germline V and J ends were trimmed by 0 bases and 2 bases, with 12 bases remaining between them. In regard to this clone: Its antigen is currently unknown.

TCRdb's copy holds only in-frame clones and misses some; the assay was immunoSEQ multiplex PCR. This sample has some 170,000 clones; approximately 89% occur once, and the top ten carry 10%. The chain has TRBV18 and TRBJ2-3, with a tentative D call TRBD1 (7 bases). The TCR originated in a woman under 30 in good health and CMV-seropositive. The sequencing sample was made of PBMCs. CDR3 in amino acids: CASSPPVRGATDTQYF. As DNA, the CDR3 is TGTGCCAGCTCACCACCGGTCAGGGGGGCCACAGATACGCAGTATTTT.